This TCR beta chain was identified in a study of chemoradiotherapy in HPV16-positive cancers. Regarding the study as a whole: Candidate HPV-specific clones and E7-related TCR motifs grew in tumor during treatment. HPV-responsive T-cell expansion during chemoradiotherapy was linked to improved recurrence-free survival in HPV16-positive patients.

Assay used: immunoSEQ multiplex PCR; TCRdb lists only in-frame clones, some missing. Here the sample spans under 85,000 clones, approximately 91% being singletons. This clone has only one observation. The antigen is not known. This CDR3 comprises 14 residues. In germline, CDR1 is LNHDA, CDR2 SQIVND (reference sequence). V was pared by 2 bases and J by 3 bases, with 11 bases between. V and J are TRBV19 and TRBJ2-7; D might be TRBD2 (5 bases). The specimen comprised blood, sampled from a patient who underwent chemoradiotherapy. This sequence originates from a human donor with HPV-associated anogenital cancer. The CDR3 here is CASSIREGGYEQYF. CDR3 DNA: TGTGCCAGTAGTATAAGGGAAGGAGGCTACGAGCAGTACTTC.